This is a list of T cell receptor beta chains from one sample in a study of blood T cell repertoires in COVID-19. Assay used: immunoSEQ multiplex PCR; TCRdb lists only in-frame clones, some missing. Of around 180,000 clones in the sample, around 79% were seen once. Specimen: peripheral blood. The receptors originated from a man in his fifties or sixties with active or convalescent COVID-19. CDR3s include the opening cysteine and the closing phenylalanine or tryptophan. The D gene is left open where the match is weak. Some rows mark clone size as missing; the rest say once, few, many or name a class of expanded clone.

>TRBJ2-5|TRBV20-1|TRBD2|-
CSASPASGSRETQYF
TGCAGTGCTAGTCCGGCTAGCGGGAGCCGAGAGACCCAGTACTTC
>TRBJ2-3|TRBV19|TRBD2|-
CASRPTGTSGFTDTQYF
TGTGCCAGTAGACCGACCGGGACTAGCGGATTCACAGATACGCAGTATTTT
>TRBJ1-4|TRBV3-1/TRBV3-2|TRBD1|-
CASSQDRTGDEKLFF
TGTGCCAGCAGCCAAGATCGGACAGGGGATGAAAAACTGTTTTTT
>TRBJ2-7|TRBV7-2|-|-
CASSLGGTPYEQYF
TGTGCCAGCAGCTTAGGCGGGACTCCTTACGAGCAGTACTTC
>TRBJ2-7|TRBV6-5|-|-
CASSRQTNYEQYF
TGTGCCAGCAGTCGACAAACGAACTACGAGCAGTACTTC
>TRBJ1-2|TRBV19|-|-
CASSILGFGQKAIGGYTF
TGTGCCAGTAGTATTCTTGGGTTCGGACAGAAGGCCATCGGAGGCTACACCTTC
>TRBJ2-3|TRBV10-3|-|-
CAISGQSPDTQYF
TGTGCCATCAGTGGACAGTCACCAGATACGCAGTATTTT
>TRBJ1-3|TRBV4-1|-|-
CASSQVELGNTIYF
TGCGCCAGCAGCCAAGTCGAACTCGGAAACACCATATATTTT
>TRBJ1-3|TRBV6-6|TRBD1|-
CASTRDRGSGNTIYF
TGTGCCAGCACCCGGGACAGGGGATCTGGAAACACCATATATTTT
>TRBJ1-4|TRBV24-1|-|-
CATSFPDSRGRKLFF
TGTGCCACCAGTTTCCCCGATTCAAGGGGAAGAAAACTGTTTTTT
>TRBJ2-7|TRBV7-2|-|-
CASSPDFEAAYEQYF
TGTGCCAGCAGCCCTGATTTTGAAGCGGCCTACGAGCAGTACTTC
>TRBJ1-1|TRBV11-2|-|-
CASSLERGYTEAFF
TGTGCCAGCAGCTTAGAGCGGGGATACACTGAAGCTTTCTTT
>TRBJ1-5|TRBV7-2|-|once
CASSPPGDNQPQHF
TGTGCCAGCAGCCCCCCCGGGGACAATCAGCCCCAGCATTTT
>TRBJ1-2|TRBV5-1|TRBD1|-
CASSDQTGGRSGYTF
TGCGCCAGCAGCGACCAGACAGGGGGTCGGTCTGGCTACACCTTC
>TRBJ1-2|TRBV10-3|-|-
CAIRTITGRDGGYTF
TGTGCCATCAGGACTATCACGGGGAGGGACGGGGGCTACACCTTC
>TRBJ2-3|TRBV4-1|TRBD2|-
CASSQDLASGVFSTDTQYF
TGCGCCAGCAGCCAAGATCTTGCTAGCGGGGTATTTAGCACAGATACGCAGTATTTT
>TRBJ2-5|TRBV2|-|-
CASTLLDIMETQYF
TGTGCCAGCACCCTCCTCGACATTATGGAGACCCAGTACTTC
>TRBJ2-5|TRBV25-1|-|-
CASSDRGYQETQYF
TGTGCCAGCAGTGATCGAGGATACCAAGAGACCCAGTACTTC
>TRBJ1-5|TRBV5-1|-|-
CASSLDNSNQPQHF
TGCGCCAGCAGCTTAGACAACAGCAATCAGCCCCAGCATTTT
>TRBJ1-3|TRBV19|TRBD1|-
CASNPGQGRNTIYF
TGTGCCAGTAACCCGGGACAGGGGCGAAACACCATATATTTT
>TRBJ2-5|TRBV6-4|TRBD1|-
CASSDFSGTGNGETQYF
TGTGCCAGCAGTGACTTTTCCGGGACAGGGAACGGGGAGACCCAGTACTTC
>TRBJ2-7|TRBV5-1|TRBD2|-
CASSLAGGSNFEQYF
TGCGCCAGCAGCTTGGCGGGCGGGAGTAATTTCGAGCAGTACTTC
>TRBJ2-5|TRBV7-8|TRBD2|once
CASSLRHGLAVPETQYF
TGTGCCAGCAGCTTAAGACACGGACTAGCGGTTCCGGAGACCCAGTACTTC
>TRBJ2-5|TRBV15|-|-
CATSRPTDHDQETQYF
TGTGCCACCAGCAGGCCGACAGATCATGACCAAGAGACCCAGTACTTC
>TRBJ2-6|TRBV5-1|-|-
CASSWGAGANVLTF
TGCGCCAGCAGCTGGGGGGCTGGGGCCAACGTCCTGACTTTC
>TRBJ1-1|TRBV29-1|-|-
CSVEAGPGAFF
TGCAGCGTTGAGGCGGGCCCTGGAGCTTTCTTT
>TRBJ2-3|TRBV7-3|TRBD2|-
CASSLGGLAGQTSDTQYF
TGTGCCAGCAGCTTAGGTGGGCTAGCGGGCCAAACATCAGATACGCAGTATTTT
>TRBJ1-5|TRBV28|-|-
CASSGGQPQHF
TGTGCCAGCTCGGGAGGTCAGCCCCAGCATTTT
>TRBJ2-5|TRBV10-3|-|-
CAISDLRGEETQYF
TGTGCCATCAGTGATCTCAGGGGTGAGGAGACCCAGTACTTC
>TRBJ2-7|TRBV5-1|TRBD2|-
CASSPWGAAGTSPYEQYF
TGCGCCAGCAGCCCGTGGGGGGCTGCCGGGACTAGCCCCTACGAGCAGTACTTC
>TRBJ2-1|TRBV7-2|-|-
CASSQGGSYNEQFF
TGTGCCAGCAGCCAAGGAGGCTCCTACAATGAGCAGTTCTTC
>TRBJ2-1|TRBV2|-|few
CASSGTIENNEQFF
TGTGCCAGCAGTGGGACTATAGAAAACAATGAGCAGTTCTTC
>TRBJ1-2|TRBV19|-|-
CASSVTGIANYGYTF
TGTGCCAGTAGTGTTACAGGAATAGCTAACTATGGCTACACCTTC
>TRBJ1-1|TRBV21-1|-|-
CASSKVGNEDNLGTEAFF
TGTGCCAGCAGCAAAGTGGGGAACGAGGACAACTTGGGTACTGAAGCTTTCTTT
>TRBJ2-1|TRBV10-3|TRBD2|once
CAISVTSGNYNEQFF
TGTGCCATCAGTGTAACTAGCGGGAACTACAATGAGCAGTTCTTC
>TRBJ2-2|TRBV7-2|TRBD2|few
CASSLAAGGAGAGELFF
TGTGCCAGCAGCTTAGCAGCGGGAGGTGCTGGGGCCGGGGAGCTGTTTTTT
>TRBJ2-3|TRBV9|-|-
CASSVSIRSDTQYF
TGTGCCAGCAGCGTCTCGATTAGAAGCGATACGCAGTATTTT
>TRBJ1-6|TRBV12-3/TRBV12-4|-|-
CASRFGGSPLHF
TGTGCCAGCCGATTTGGGGGGTCACCCCTCCACTTT
>TRBJ1-3|TRBV7-9|-|-
CASSSTGNTIYF
TGTGCCAGCAGCTCAACTGGAAACACCATATATTTT
>TRBJ1-1|TRBV7-9|TRBD1|-
CASTPTQGALGTEAFF
TGTGCCAGCACCCCTACACAGGGGGCATTAGGCACTGAAGCTTTCTTT